This passage covers 25 T cell receptor beta chains from one sample sequenced in a study of cytomegalovirus exposure and HLA in healthy donors. This PCR relied on a set of 60 Vbeta primers and 13 Jbeta primers. The data were produced by immunoSEQ multiplex PCR, yet TCRdb's version contains in-frame clones alone and is incomplete. The sample lists about 100,000 clones; roughly three quarters were seen once. The specimen sequenced was PBMCs. The receptors stem from a woman aged 45-65 years in good health and CMV-seropositive.

V is TRBV11-2 and J is TRBJ2-3, with a possible D match to TRBD1 (6 bases). The CDR3 is 15 amino acids. V was trimmed by 6 bases and J by 1 base, leaving 14 bases between them. CDR1 is SGHAT, CDR2 FQNNGV, per germline. The CDR3 spells CASRRPGQRTDTQYF. The CDR3 region has the DNA TGTGCCAGCAGGCGGCCGGGACAACGCACAGATACGCAGTATTTT.

A few counts support this clone. The chain is built from TRBV6-5 and TRBJ1-2, with D possibly being TRBD1 (5 bases). V was shortened by 4 bases and J by 8 bases, with 20 bases between the two germline ends. This CDR3 has 15 amino acids. The germline V gene encodes CDR1 MNHEY and CDR2 SVGAGI. CDR3 nucleotides: TGTGCCAGCAGTTCAATCTCCGGGACTCAGGAGGGCTACACCTTC. Translated: CASSSISGTQEGYTF.

The chain carries TRBV10-1 and TRBJ2-1; D is unclear. This CDR3 is 13 amino acids long. V lost 5 bases, J lost 0 bases, and 5 bases lay in between. Looked up from germline, CDR1 is WNHNN and CDR2 is SYGVQD (reference sequence). The CDR3 nucleotides read TGCGCCAGCAGTAAAGCCTCCTACAATGAGCAGTTCTTC. This gives the protein CASSKASYNEQFF.

This sequence joins TRBV11-2 and TRBJ1-4; D remains unclear. Trimming shortened V by 3 bases and J by 7 bases, and 6 bases separated the two germline ends. This CDR3 spans 12 amino acids. CDR1 and CDR2 from the germline V gene are SGHAT and FQNNGV. CDR3 residues: CASSLSREKLFF. CDR3 in DNA: TGTGCCAGCAGCTTGAGCCGTGAAAAACTGTTTTTT.

The count of this clone is one. This chain connects TRBV5-1 to TRBJ2-7; 9 nucleotides line up with TRBD1. CDR1 and CDR2 from the germline V gene are SGHRS and YFSETQ. The CDR3 sequence is 14 residues long. V lost 5 bases and J lost 3; bases outside the gene matches: 6. The CDR3: CASRGTGSYYEQYF. CDR3 DNA sequence: TGCGCCAGCAGAGGGACAGGGTCCTACTACGAGCAGTACTTC.

V is TRBV5-4 and J is TRBJ1-2; 9 nucleotides line up with TRBD1. Germline CDR1 reads SGHNT; CDR2 reads YYREEE (reference sequence). The CDR3 covers 16 residues. The trim removed 1 base at V and 5 bases at J, leaving 9 bases unmatched. CDR3 nucleotides: TGTGCCAGCAGCTTGATTTCGGACAGGGGATCGTATGGCTACACCTTC. As protein: CASSLISDRGSYGYTF. The full variable domain, completed using reference TRBV5-4 and TRBJ1-2, is ETGVTQSPTHLIKTRGQQVTLRCSSQSGHNTVSWYQQALGQGPQFIFQYYREEENGRGNFPPRFSGLQFPNYSSELNVNALELDDSALYLCASSLISDRGSYGYTFGSGTRLTVV.

The V gene is TRBV14, the J gene TRBJ2-7, with no clear D. The CDR3 length is 13 residues. The V gene's germline CDR1 is SGHDN and CDR2 FVKESK. V lost 1 base to trimming and J lost 0 bases, with 4 bases between them. CDR3 nucleotide sequence: TGTGCCAGCAGCCAAGCTTACTCCTACGAGCAGTACTTC. Amino acids: CASSQAYSYEQYF.

The V call is TRBV15, the J call TRBJ1-4, with 7 bases fitting TRBD1. CDR1 is LNHNV and CDR2 is YYDKDF in the germline V gene (reference sequence). This CDR3 spans 15 amino acids. J lost 7 bases, V lost 0 bases, and 5 bases had no gene match. DNA for the CDR3: TGTGCCACCAGCAGAGAGCGGCAGGGGGGTGAAAAACTGTTTTTT. Its translation: CATSRERQGGEKLFF.

The CDR3 DNA sequence: TGTGCCAGCAGCTTATACTCCGGGACTAGGTCCACAGATACGCAGTATTTT. It specifies CASSLYSGTRSTDTQYF. This sequence joins TRBV5-4 and TRBJ2-3, with 8 bases lining up with TRBD2. Germline V gene lookup returns CDR1 SGHNT and CDR2 YYREEE (reference sequence). The CDR3 is 17 residues long. V was clipped by 2 bases and J by 2 bases; unmatched bases: 10.

J is TRBJ1-4 and V is TRBV6-5; D is ambiguous. Trimming shortened V by 6 bases and J by 3 bases, and 11 bases separated the two germline ends. This CDR3 comprises 14 residues. Per germline, CDR1 MNHEY and CDR2 SVGAGI. DNA for the CDR3: TGTGCCAGCAGGGAGGGTTGGGCTAATGAAAAACTGTTTTTT. It yields the protein CASREGWANEKLFF.

The genes are TRBV6-1 and TRBJ1-2, with D perhaps TRBD1 (5 bases). The CDR3 has 14 residues. Germline CDR1 reads MNHNS; CDR2 reads SASEGT. The germline V and J ends were trimmed by 2 bases and 6 bases, with 13 bases remaining between them. Written as DNA, the CDR3 is TGTGCCAGCAGTGAAACCCCGGGGGGTAATGGCTACACCTTC. The encoded protein is CASSETPGGNGYTF.

This clone showed up just a few times. The V gene is TRBV9, the J gene TRBJ2-7, with D maybe TRBD2 (6 bases). Germline V gives CDR1 SGDLS, CDR2 YYNGEE. The V and J ends lost 4 bases and 2 bases respectively, with 10 bases between them. The CDR3 totals 13 residues. The CDR3 reads CASSPAGTYEQYF. The CDR3, as DNA: TGTGCCAGCAGCCCCGCGGGGACCTACGAGCAGTACTTC. The variable domain in full, completed from reference TRBV9 and TRBJ2-7, reads DSGVTQTPKHLITATGQRVTLRCSPRSGDLSVYWYQQSLDQGLQFLIQYYNGEERAKGNILERFSAQQFPDLHSELNLSSLELGDSALYFCASSPAGTYEQYFGPGTRLTVT.

The genes are TRBV18 and TRBJ1-5; no definite D call. The ends were cut back, 6 bases at V and 4 bases at J, with 7 bases in the middle. Germline CDR1 and CDR2: KGHSH and LQKENI. This CDR3 comprises 12 residues. The CDR3 DNA follows: TGTGCCAGCTCTTCGTATAATCAGCCCCAGCATTTT. Residues: CASSSYNQPQHF.

The chain joins TRBV10-3 to TRBJ2-2, with D unresolved. The V and J ends lost 3 bases and 0 bases respectively, with 14 bases between them. This CDR3 contains 17 residues. Germline lookup yields CDR1 ENHRY and CDR2 SYGVKD. The chain's CDR3 is CAISDPGGTANTGELFF. The CDR3 DNA reads TGTGCCATCAGTGACCCGGGTGGAACTGCGAACACCGGGGAGCTGTTTTTT.

The rearrangement joins TRBV29-1 to TRBJ2-3, with 7 bases that match TRBD2. Trimming removed 8 bases from V and 6 bases from J; junction bases left unmatched: 8. The germline CDR1 and CDR2 sequences are SQVTM and ANQGSEA. The CDR3 totals 12 residues. The CDR3 DNA follows: TGCAGCCCGAGACTAGCTGGGGATACGCAGTATTTT. Its protein product is CSPRLAGDTQYF.

The V gene is TRBV5-1, the J gene TRBJ1-1; 8 bases fit TRBD1. Germline CDR1 and CDR2: SGHRS and YFSETQ. Trimming at V came to 2 bases and at J to 0 bases, leaving 12 bases not matched to a gene. This CDR3 has 18 amino acids. The CDR3 coding sequence is TGCGCCAGCAGCTTCTTAAGGACAGGGTATGATATGAACACTGAAGCTTTCTTT. This encodes CASSFLRTGYDMNTEAFF.

This chain uses TRBV19 with TRBJ2-1; 9 bases line up with TRBD2. Germline assignment: CDR1 LNHDA and CDR2 SQIVND (reference sequence). The CDR3 contains 17 residues. The junction had 11 bases not matched to a gene; V was cut back by 0 bases and J by 8 bases. CDR3 loop: CASSIEGRLAGRDEQFF. CDR3 sequence (DNA): TGTGCCAGTAGTATAGAAGGGCGGCTAGCGGGACGAGATGAGCAGTTCTTC.

The J gene is TRBJ1-5, the V gene TRBV5-5, with 10 nucleotides matching TRBD1. The CDR3 consists of 19 residues. Trimming at V came to 4 bases and at J to 2 bases, leaving 15 bases not matched to a gene. CDR1 and CDR2 (germline): SGHKS, YYEKEE (reference sequence). The CDR3 is CASSTHGTGVHRGNQPQHF. CDR3 nucleotides: TGTGCCAGCAGCACCCACGGGACAGGGGTGCATAGGGGCAATCAGCCCCAGCATTTT.

The V and J genes are TRBV7-6 and TRBJ1-1, with 7 bases aligning to TRBD1. Germline CDR1 SGHVS, CDR2 FNYEAQ. The CDR3 is 13 residues long. V shed 4 bases and J 4 bases; nucleotides not matched to a gene: 3. The DNA of the CDR3 is TGTGCCAGCAGCTACAGGGGTGGCACTGAAGCTTTCTTT. It yields the protein CASSYRGGTEAFF.

V gene TRBV27 combines with J gene TRBJ1-3; no firm D call. This CDR3 comprises 12 residues. Between the trimmed V and J ends, which lost 10 bases and 4 bases, there was a span of 11 bases. Germline-derived CDR1 and CDR2 are MNHEY and SMNVEV (reference sequence). The CDR3, as DNA: TGTGCCAAGAGGAGGTACGGAAACACCATATATTTT. This sequence encodes CAKRRYGNTIYF.

The genes are TRBV12-5 and TRBJ2-5; 8 positions match TRBD1. This CDR3 contains 14 residues. Germline lookup yields CDR1 LGHNT and CDR2 FRNRAP. Losses at the gene ends were 4 bases for V and 5 bases for J; bases not matched to a gene: 6. In DNA form, the CDR3 reads TGTGCTAGTGGTTCAGGGGGCAAGGATGAGACCCAGTACTTC. Translation: CASGSGGKDETQYF.

Worth noting for this clone: Other DNA sequences in the sample encode the same CDR3. The CDR3, as DNA: TGCAGTGCTAGAGGAGGAGCTGAAGCTTTCTTT. It specifies CSARGGAEAFF. The chain couples TRBV20-1 to TRBJ1-1; no reliable D call. This CDR3 region has 11 residues. CDR1 and CDR2 from the germline V gene are DFQATT and SNEGSKA (reference sequence). The ends were cut back, 1 base at V and 6 bases at J, with 6 bases in the middle.

This sequence joins TRBV25-1 and TRBJ2-2; 11 nucleotides agree with TRBD2. Germline CDR1 reads MGHDK; CDR2 reads SYGVNS. The CDR3 sequence is 16 residues long. Trimming cost V 2 bases and J 6 bases; bases outside gene matches: 5. CDR3 nucleotide sequence: TGTGCCAGCAGTGAACAAAGACTAGCGGGATCCGGGGAGCTGTTTTTT. Translation gives CASSEQRLAGSGELFF.

This sequence joins TRBV5-1 and TRBJ1-2; tentatively, D is TRBD1 (5 bases). V lost 0 bases to trimming and J lost 8 bases, with 14 bases between them. CDR1 SGHRS and CDR2 YFSETQ come from the germline V gene. The CDR3 runs to 14 residues. Written as DNA, the CDR3 is TGCGCCAGCAGCTTGGCCGGCAGGGTGTACGGCTACACCTTC. Translating it yields CASSLAGRVYGYTF.

The CDR3 nucleotides are TGTGCCAGCAGCTTAGCCGGCGGGGGGGACACTGAAGCTTTCTTT. This gives the protein CASSLAGGGDTEAFF. This sequence joins TRBV7-9 and TRBJ1-1; D may be TRBD1 (5 bases). The ends were cut back, 0 bases at V and 3 bases at J, with 11 bases in the middle. Germline lookup yields CDR1 SEHNR and CDR2 FQNEAQ (reference sequence). This CDR3 has 15 amino acids.